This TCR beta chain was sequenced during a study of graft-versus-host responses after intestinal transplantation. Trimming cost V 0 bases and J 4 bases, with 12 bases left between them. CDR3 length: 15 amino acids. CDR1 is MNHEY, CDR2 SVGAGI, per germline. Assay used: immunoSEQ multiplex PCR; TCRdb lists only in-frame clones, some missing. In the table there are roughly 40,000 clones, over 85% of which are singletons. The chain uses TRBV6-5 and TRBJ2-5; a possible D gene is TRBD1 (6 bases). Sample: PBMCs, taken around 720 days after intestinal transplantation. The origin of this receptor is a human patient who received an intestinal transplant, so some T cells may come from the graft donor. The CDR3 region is CASSYSMGAGETQYF. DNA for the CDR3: TGTGCCAGCAGTTACTCGATGGGGGCTGGAGAGACCCAGTACTTC.